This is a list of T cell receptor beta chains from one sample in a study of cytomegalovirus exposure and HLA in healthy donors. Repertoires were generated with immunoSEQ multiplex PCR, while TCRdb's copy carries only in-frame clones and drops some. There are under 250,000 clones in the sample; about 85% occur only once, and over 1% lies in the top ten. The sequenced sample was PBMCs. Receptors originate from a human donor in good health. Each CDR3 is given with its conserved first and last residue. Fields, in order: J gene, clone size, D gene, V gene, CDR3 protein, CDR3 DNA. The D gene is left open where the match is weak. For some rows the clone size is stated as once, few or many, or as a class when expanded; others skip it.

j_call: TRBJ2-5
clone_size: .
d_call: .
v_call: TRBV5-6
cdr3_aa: CASRYRAQETQYF
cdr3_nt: TGTGCCAGCAGGTACAGGGCCCAAGAGACCCAGTACTTC

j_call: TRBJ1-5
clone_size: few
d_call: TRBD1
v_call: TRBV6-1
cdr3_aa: CASTSDRGRNQPQHF
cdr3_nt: TGTGCCAGCACTTCGGACAGGGGACGCAATCAGCCCCAGCATTTT

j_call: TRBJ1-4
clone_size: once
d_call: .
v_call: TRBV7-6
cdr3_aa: CASSLGQSSNEKLFF
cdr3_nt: TGTGCCAGCAGCTTAGGACAGAGTAGTAATGAAAAACTGTTTTTT

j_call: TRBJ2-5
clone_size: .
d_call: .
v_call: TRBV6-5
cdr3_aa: CASTSRGETQYF
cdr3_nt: TGTGCCAGCACCTCCCGCGGCGAGACCCAGTACTTC

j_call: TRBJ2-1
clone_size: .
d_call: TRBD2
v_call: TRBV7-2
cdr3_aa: CASSLLAAGSYNEQFF
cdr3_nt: TGTGCCAGCAGCCTCCTAGCGGCCGGCTCCTACAATGAGCAGTTCTTC

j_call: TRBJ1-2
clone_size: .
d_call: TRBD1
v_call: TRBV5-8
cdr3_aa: CASSFGQGSRGYTF
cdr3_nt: TGTGCCAGCAGCTTTGGACAGGGGTCGAGAGGCTACACCTTC

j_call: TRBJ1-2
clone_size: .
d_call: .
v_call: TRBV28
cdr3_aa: CAIGEANYYGYTF
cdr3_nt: TGTGCCATCGGAGAGGCTAATTACTATGGCTACACCTTC

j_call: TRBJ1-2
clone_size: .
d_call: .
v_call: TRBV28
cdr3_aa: CASSSTSYPSGYTF
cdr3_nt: TGTGCCAGCAGTTCGACCTCGTACCCTAGTGGCTACACCTTC

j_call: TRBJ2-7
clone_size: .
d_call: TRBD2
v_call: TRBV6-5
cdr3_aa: CASSYSRVAGEQYF
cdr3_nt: TGTGCCAGCAGTTACTCGCGAGTAGCGGGCGAGCAGTACTTC

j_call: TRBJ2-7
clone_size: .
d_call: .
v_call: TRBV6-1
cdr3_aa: CASRQGVTLWGEQYF
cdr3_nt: TGTGCCAGCAGGCAAGGGGTTACACTATGGGGCGAGCAGTACTTC

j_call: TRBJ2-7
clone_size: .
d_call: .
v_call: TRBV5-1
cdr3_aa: CASSSSGHPYEQYF
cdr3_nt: TGCGCCAGCAGCTCCTCGGGACACCCGTACGAGCAGTACTTC

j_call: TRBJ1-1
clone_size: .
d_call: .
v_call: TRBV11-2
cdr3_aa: CASLEQESTEAFF
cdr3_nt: TGTGCCAGCCTGGAACAGGAGAGCACTGAAGCTTTCTTT

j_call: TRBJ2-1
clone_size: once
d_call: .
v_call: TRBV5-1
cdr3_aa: CASKDRTDNEQFF
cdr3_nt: TGCGCCAGCAAAGACAGGACTGACAATGAGCAGTTCTTC

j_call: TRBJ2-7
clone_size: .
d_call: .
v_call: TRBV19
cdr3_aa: CASSMSVNSYEQYF
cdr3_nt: TGTGCCAGTAGTATGTCGGTAAACTCCTACGAGCAGTACTTC

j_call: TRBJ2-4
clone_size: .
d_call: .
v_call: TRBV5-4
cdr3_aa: CASSFGGPAKNIQYF
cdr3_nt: TGTGCCAGCAGCTTTGGGGGCCCAGCCAAAAACATTCAGTACTTC

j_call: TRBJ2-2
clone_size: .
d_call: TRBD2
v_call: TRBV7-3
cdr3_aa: CASSSGLAGGPYTGELFF
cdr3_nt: TGTGCCAGCAGCTCGGGACTAGCGGGAGGGCCCTACACCGGGGAGCTGTTTTTT

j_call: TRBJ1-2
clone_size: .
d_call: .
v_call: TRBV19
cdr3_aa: CASSFGTTNYGYTF
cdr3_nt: TGTGCCAGTAGTTTCGGGACAACTAACTATGGCTACACCTTC

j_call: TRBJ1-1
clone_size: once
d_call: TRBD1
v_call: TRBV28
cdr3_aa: CASSSNFGTATDAANTEAFF
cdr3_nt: TGTGCCAGCAGTTCCAACTTCGGGACAGCCACCGACGCGGCTAACACTGAAGCTTTCTTT

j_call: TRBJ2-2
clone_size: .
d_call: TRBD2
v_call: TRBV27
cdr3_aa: CASTHLSRGVNTGELFF
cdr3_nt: TGTGCCAGCACCCACCTTTCCCGGGGGGTGAACACCGGGGAGCTGTTTTTT

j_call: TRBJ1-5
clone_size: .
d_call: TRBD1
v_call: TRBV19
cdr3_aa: CASSHPGGYPNQPQHF
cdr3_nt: TGTGCCAGTAGCCATCCAGGGGGATACCCCAATCAGCCCCAGCATTTT

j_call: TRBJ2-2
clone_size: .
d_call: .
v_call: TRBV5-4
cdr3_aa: CASSWGVTRELFF
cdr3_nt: TGTGCCAGCAGCTGGGGGGTTACCAGGGAGCTGTTTTTT

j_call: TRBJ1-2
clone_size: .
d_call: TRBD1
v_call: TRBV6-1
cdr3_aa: CASSVTGVNYGYTF
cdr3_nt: TGTGCCAGCAGTGTGACAGGGGTTAACTATGGCTACACCTTC

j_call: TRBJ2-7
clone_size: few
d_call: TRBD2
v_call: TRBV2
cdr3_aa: CASSEGGTVKQYF
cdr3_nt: TGTGCCAGCAGTGAGGGAGGGACTGTAAAGCAGTACTTC

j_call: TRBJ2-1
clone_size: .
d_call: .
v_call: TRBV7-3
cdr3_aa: CASSLGSGGQFF
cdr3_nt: TGTGCCAGCAGCTTGGGGTCAGGAGGGCAGTTCTTC

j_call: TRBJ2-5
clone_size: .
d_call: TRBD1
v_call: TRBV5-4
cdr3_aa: CASSLGGQARPVETQYF
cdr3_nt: TGTGCCAGCAGCTTGGGAGGACAGGCCCGGCCGGTGGAGACCCAGTACTTC

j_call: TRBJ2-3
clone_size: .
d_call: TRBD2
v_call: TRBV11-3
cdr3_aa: CASSVGTSGKSSDTQYF
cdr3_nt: TGTGCCAGCAGCGTAGGGACTAGCGGAAAATCGTCAGATACGCAGTATTTT

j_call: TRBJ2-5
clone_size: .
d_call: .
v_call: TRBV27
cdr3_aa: CASSPGTLSLQETQYF
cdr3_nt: TGTGCCAGCAGTCCGGGGACTTTGTCACTCCAAGAGACCCAGTACTTC

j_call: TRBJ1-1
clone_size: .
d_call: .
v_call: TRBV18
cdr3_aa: CASSLQEGLDTEAFF
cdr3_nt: TGTGCCAGCTCACTCCAAGAGGGTCTGGACACTGAAGCTTTCTTT

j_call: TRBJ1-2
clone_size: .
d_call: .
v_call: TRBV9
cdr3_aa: CASSPSGAGAYGYTF
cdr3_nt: TGTGCCAGCAGTCCCTCCGGGGCAGGGGCCTATGGCTACACCTTC